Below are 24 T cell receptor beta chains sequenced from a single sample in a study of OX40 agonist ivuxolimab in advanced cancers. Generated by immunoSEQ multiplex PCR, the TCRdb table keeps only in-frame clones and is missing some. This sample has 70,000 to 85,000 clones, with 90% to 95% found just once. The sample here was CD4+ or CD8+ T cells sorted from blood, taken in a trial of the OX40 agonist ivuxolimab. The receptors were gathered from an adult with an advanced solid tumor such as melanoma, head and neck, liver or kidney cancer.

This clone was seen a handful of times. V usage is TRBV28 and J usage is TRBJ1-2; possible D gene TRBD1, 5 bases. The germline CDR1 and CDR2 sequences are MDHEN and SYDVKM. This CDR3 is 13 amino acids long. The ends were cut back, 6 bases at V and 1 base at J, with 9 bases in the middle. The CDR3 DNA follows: TGTGCCAGCAGCCTGACAGTTAACTATGGCTACACCTTC. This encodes CASSLTVNYGYTF.

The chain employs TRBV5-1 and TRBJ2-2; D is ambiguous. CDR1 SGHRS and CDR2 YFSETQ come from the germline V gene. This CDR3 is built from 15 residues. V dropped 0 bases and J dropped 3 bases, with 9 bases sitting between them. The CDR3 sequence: CASSLEVPDTGELFF. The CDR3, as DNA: TGCGCCAGCAGCTTGGAGGTCCCGGACACCGGGGAGCTGTTTTTT. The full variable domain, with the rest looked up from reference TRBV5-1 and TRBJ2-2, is KAGVTQTPRYLIKTRGQQVTLSCSPISGHRSVSWYQQTPGQGLQFLFEYFSETQRNKGNFPGRFSGRQFSNSRSEMNVSTLELGDSALYLCASSLEVPDTGELFFGEGSRLTVL.

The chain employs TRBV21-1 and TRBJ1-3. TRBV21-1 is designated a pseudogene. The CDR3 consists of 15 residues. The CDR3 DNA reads TGTGCCAGCAGCAAATGGACGCGCTCTGGAAACACCATATATTTT. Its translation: CASSKWTRSGNTIYF.

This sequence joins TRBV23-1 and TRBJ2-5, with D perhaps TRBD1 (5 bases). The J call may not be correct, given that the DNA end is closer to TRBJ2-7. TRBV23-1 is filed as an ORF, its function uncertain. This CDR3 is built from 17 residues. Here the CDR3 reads CASSQKPVCQGHYEQYF. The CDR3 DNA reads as TGCGCCAGCAGTCAAAAACCGGTTTGTCAGGGCCATTACGAGCAGTACTTC.

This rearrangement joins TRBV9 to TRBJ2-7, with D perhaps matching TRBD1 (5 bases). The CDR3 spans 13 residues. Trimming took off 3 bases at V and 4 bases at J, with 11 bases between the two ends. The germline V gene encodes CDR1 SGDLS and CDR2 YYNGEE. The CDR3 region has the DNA TGTGCCAGCAGCGCCGACCCAGGGTACGAGCAGTACTTC. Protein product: CASSADPGYEQYF.

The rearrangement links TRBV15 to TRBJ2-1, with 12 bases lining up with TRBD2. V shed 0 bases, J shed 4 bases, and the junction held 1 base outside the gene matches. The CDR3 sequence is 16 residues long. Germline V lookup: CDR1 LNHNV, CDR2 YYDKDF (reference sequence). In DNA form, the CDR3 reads TGTGCCACCAGCAGAGATCTAGCGGGGGGGTACAATGAGCAGTTCTTC. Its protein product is CATSRDLAGGYNEQFF.

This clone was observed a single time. The CDR3 DNA is TGTGCCAGCAGTTACTCGAAGGGATCGGGATCACCCCTCCACTTT. This codes for CASSYSKGSGSPLHF. The chain is built from TRBV6-5 and TRBJ1-6, with no clear D. The CDR3 spans 15 residues. The V gene lost 0 bases and the J gene lost 10 bases, with 13 bases spanning the gap. Germline V CDR1 and CDR2: MNHEY, SVGAGI.

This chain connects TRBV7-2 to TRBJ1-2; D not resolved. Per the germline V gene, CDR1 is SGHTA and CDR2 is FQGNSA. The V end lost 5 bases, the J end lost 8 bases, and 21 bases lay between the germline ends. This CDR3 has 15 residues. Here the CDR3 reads CASSPRPMGDGGYTF. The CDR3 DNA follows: TGTGCCAGCAGCCCCCGTCCAATGGGTGATGGAGGCTACACCTTC.

The CDR3 reads CASSLAIMTGYGYTF. CDR3 nucleotides: TGTGCCAGCAGCTTAGCTATCATGACCGGCTATGGCTACACCTTC. The chain is built from TRBV7-9 and TRBJ1-2; D is unclear. The CDR3 is 15 residues long. V lost 0 bases and J 4 bases, leaving 12 bases between the germline ends. Germline CDR1 reads SEHNR; CDR2 reads FQNEAQ (reference sequence).

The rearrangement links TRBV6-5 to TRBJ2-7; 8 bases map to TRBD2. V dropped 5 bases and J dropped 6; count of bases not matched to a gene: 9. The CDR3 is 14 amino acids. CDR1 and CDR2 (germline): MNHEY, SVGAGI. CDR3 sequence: CASSGQAGVSEQYF. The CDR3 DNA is TGTGCCAGCAGTGGACAAGCGGGAGTTAGCGAGCAGTACTTC.

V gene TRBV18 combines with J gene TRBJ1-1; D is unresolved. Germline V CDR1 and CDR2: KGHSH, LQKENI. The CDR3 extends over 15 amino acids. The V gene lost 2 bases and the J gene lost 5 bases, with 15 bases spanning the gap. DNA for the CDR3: TGTGCCAGCTCACCAACCCCGGGTCATAGGACTGAAGCTTTCTTT. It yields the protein CASSPTPGHRTEAFF.

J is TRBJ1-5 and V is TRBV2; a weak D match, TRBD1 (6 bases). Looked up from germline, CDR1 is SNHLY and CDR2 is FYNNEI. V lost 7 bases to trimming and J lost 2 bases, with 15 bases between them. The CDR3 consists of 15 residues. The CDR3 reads CASNNRDMGNQPQHF. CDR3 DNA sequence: TGTGCCAGCAACAACAGGGATATGGGCAATCAGCCCCAGCATTTT.

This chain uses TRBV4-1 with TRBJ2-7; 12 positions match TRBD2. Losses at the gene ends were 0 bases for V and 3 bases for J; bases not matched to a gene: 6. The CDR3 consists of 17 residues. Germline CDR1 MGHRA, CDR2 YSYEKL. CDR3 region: CASSQDRWTSGNYEQYF. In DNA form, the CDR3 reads TGCGCCAGCAGCCAAGATCGGTGGACTAGCGGGAACTACGAGCAGTACTTC.

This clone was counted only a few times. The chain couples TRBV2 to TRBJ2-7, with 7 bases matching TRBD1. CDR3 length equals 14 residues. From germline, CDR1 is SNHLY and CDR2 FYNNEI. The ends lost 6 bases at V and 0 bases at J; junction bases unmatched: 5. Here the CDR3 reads CASRQGQISYEQYF. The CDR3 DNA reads TGTGCCAGCAGGCAGGGACAGATCTCCTACGAGCAGTACTTC.

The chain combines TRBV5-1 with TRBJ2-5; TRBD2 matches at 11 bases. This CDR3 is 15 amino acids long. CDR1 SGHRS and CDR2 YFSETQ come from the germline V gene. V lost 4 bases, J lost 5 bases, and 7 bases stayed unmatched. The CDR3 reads CASSPGTSGSETQYF. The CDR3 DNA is TGCGCCAGCAGCCCCGGGACTAGCGGTTCGGAGACCCAGTACTTC.

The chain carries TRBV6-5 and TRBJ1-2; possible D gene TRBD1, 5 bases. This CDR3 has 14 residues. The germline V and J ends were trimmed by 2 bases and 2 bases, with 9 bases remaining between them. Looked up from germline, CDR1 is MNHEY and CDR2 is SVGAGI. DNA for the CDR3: TGTGCCAGCAGTTACGCAGGGAAGAACTATGGCTACACCTTC. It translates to CASSYAGKNYGYTF.

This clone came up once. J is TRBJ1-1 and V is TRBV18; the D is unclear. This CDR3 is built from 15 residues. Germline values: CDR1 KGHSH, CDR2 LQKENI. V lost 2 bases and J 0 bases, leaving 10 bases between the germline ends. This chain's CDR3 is CASSPKAALNTEAFF. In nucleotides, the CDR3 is TGTGCCAGCTCACCAAAGGCAGCCTTGAACACTGAAGCTTTCTTT.

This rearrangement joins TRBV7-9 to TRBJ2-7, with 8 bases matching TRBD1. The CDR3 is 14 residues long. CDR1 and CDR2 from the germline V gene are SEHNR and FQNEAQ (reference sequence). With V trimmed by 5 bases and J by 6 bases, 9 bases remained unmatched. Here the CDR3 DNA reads TGTGCCAGCAGCCCCGGACAGGGTGAGAGCGAGCAGTACTTC. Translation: CASSPGQGESEQYF.

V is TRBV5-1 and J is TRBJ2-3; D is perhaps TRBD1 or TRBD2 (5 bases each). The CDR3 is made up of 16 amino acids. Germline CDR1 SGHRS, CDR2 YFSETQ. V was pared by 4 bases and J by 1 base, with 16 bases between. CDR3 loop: CASSPGAPRGTDTQYF. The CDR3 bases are TGCGCCAGCAGCCCCGGGGCACCGAGAGGCACAGATACGCAGTATTTT. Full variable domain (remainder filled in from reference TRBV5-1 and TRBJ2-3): KAGVTQTPRYLIKTRGQQVTLSCSPISGHRSVSWYQQTPGQGLQFLFEYFSETQRNKGNFPGRFSGRQFSNSRSEMNVSTLELGDSALYLCASSPGAPRGTDTQYFGPGTRLTVL.

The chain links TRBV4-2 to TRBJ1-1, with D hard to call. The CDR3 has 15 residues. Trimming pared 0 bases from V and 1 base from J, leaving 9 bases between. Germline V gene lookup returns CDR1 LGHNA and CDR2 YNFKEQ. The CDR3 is CASSQESRGNTEAFF. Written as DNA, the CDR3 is TGTGCCAGCAGCCAAGAGTCCCGTGGGAACACTGAAGCTTTCTTT.

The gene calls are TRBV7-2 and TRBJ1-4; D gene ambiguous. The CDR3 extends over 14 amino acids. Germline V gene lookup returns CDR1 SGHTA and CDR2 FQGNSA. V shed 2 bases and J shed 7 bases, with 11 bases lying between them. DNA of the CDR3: TGTGCCAGCAGCTTAATGGGGATCGGTGAAAAACTGTTTTTT. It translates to CASSLMGIGEKLFF. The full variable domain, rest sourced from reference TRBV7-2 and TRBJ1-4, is GAGVSQSPSNKVTEKGKDVELRCDPISGHTALYWYRQSLGQGLEFLIYFQGNSAPDKSGLPSDRFSAERTGGSVSTLTIQRTQQEDSAVYLCASSLMGIGEKLFFGSGTQLSVL.

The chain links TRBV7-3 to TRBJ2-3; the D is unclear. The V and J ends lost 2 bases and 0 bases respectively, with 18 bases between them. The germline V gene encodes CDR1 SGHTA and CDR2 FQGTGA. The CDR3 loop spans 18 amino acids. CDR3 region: CASSLGKSSYASTDTQYF. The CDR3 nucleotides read TGTGCCAGCAGCTTAGGGAAATCTTCTTATGCTAGCACAGATACGCAGTATTTT. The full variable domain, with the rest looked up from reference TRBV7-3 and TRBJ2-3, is GAGVSQTPSNKVTEKGKYVELRCDPISGHTALYWYRQSLGQGPEFLIYFQGTGAADDSGLPNDRFFAVRPEGSVSTLKIQRTERGDSAVYLCASSLGKSSYASTDTQYFGPGTRLTVL.

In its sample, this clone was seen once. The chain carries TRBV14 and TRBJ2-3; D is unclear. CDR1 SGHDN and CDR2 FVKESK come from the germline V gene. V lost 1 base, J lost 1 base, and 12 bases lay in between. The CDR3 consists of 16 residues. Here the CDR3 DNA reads TGTGCCAGCAGCCAAGTTTCTAGTTGGGGCACAGATACGCAGTATTTT. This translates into CASSQVSSWGTDTQYF.

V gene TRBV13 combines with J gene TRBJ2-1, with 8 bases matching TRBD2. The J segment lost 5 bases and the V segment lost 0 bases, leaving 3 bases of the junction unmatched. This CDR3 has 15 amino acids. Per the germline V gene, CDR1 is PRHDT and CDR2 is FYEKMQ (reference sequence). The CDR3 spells CASSLGLAGNNEQFF. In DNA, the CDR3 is TGTGCCAGCAGCTTAGGCCTAGCGGGCAACAATGAGCAGTTCTTC.